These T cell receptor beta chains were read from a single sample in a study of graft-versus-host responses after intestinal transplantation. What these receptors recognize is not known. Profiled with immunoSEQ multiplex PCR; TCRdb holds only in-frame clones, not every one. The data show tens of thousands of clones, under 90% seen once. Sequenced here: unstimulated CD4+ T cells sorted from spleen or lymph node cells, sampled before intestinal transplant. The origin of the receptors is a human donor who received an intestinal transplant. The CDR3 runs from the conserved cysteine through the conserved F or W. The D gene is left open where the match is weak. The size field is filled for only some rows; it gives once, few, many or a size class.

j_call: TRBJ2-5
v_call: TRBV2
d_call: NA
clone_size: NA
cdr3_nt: TGTGCCAGCAGCCCCGGACAGACGAGGGGAGAGACCCAGTACTTC
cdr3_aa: CASSPGQTRGETQYF

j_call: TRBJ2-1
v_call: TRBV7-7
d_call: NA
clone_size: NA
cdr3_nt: TGTGCTAGCAGCTTATCCAGCTCCTACAATGAGCAGTTCTTC
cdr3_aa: CASSLSSSYNEQFF

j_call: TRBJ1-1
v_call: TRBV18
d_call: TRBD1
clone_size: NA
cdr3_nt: TGTGCCAGCTCACCAAATAGACAGGGGACTGAAGCTTTCTTT
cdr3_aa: CASSPNRQGTEAFF

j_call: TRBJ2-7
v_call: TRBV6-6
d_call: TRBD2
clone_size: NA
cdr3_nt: TGTGCCAGCAGTTCCCCCCCAGCGGGGACCTACGAGCAGTACTTC
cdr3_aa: CASSSPPAGTYEQYF

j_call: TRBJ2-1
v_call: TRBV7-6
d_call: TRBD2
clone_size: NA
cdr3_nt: TGTGCCAGCAGCTTAGCGGGACTAGCGGGGGGGCGTACGGTTTACAATGAGCAGTTCTTC
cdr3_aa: CASSLAGLAGGRTVYNEQFF

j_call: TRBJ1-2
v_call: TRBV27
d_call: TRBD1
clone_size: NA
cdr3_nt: TGTGCCAGCAGTTATCGGACAGGGGGCTATGGCTACACCTTC
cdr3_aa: CASSYRTGGYGYTF

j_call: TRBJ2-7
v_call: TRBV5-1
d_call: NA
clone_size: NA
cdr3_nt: TGCGCCAGCAGCTTGTGGTGGAGGAGAGATCAAGATAAGCAGTACTTC
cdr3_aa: CASSLWWRRDQDKQYF

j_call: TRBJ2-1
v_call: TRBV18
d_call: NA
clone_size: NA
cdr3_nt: TGTGCCAGCTCACCCAGACAGCACAATGAGCAGTTCTTC
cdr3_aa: CASSPRQHNEQFF

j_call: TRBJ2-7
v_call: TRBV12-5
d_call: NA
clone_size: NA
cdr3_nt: TGTGCTAGTGGTTTGCGGAGCTCCTACGAGCAGTACTTC
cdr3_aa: CASGLRSSYEQYF

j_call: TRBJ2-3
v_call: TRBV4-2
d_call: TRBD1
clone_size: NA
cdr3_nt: TGTGCCAGCAGGGAAGGAAACAGGGGTACACGGGAAGATACGCAGTATTTT
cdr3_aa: CASREGNRGTREDTQYF

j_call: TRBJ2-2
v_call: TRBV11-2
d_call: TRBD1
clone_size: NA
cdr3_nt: TGTGCCAGCAGCCCCCTAGGACAGGACACCGGGGAGCTGTTTTTT
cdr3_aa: CASSPLGQDTGELFF

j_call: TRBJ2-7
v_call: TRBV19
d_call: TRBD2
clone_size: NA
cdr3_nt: TGTGCCAGTAGTACCTACCGCGGGAGCTACGAGCAGTACTTC
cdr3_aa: CASSTYRGSYEQYF

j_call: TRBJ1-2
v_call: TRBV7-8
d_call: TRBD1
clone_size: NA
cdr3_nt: TGTGCCAGCAGCTCAGGGGGCTTTAACTATGGCTACACCTTC
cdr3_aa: CASSSGGFNYGYTF

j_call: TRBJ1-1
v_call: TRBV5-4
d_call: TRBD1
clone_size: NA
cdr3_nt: TGTGCCAGCAGCAAAGGACAGGGCCAAGACACTGAAGCTTTCTTT
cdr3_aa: CASSKGQGQDTEAFF

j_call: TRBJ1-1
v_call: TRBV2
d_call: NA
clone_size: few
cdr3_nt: TGTGCCAGCAGTATAGACATGAACACTGAAGCTTTCTTT
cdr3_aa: CASSIDMNTEAFF

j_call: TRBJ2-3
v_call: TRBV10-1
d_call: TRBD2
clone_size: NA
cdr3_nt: TGCGCCAGCAGTGAATCGGGGAGGGTCGGTACGCAGTATTTT
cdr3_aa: CASSESGRVGTQYF

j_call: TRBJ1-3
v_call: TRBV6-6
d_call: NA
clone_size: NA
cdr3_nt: TGTGCCAGCAGCAATGGGCAGGGAAACACCATATATTTT
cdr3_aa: CASSNGQGNTIYF

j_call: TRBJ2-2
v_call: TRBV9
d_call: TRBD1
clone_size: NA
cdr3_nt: TGTGCCAGCAGCCTAGGGGGCGGAGCGAACACCGGGGAGCTGTTTTTT
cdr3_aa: CASSLGGGANTGELFF

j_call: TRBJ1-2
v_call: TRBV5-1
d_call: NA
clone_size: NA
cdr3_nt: TGCGCCAGCAGCTTGGGGGGCGCTAACTATGGCTACACCTTC
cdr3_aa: CASSLGGANYGYTF

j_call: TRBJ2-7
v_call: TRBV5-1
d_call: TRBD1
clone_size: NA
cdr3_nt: TGCGCCAGCAGCTTGGGACAGGGGATCTACGAGCAGTACTTC
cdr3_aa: CASSLGQGIYEQYF

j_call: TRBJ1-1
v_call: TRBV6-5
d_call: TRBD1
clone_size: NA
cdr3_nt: TGTGCCAGCAGGGGCCACAGGGGAAGGAACACTGAAGCTTTCTTT
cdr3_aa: CASRGHRGRNTEAFF

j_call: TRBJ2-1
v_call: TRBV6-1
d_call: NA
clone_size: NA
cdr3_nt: TGTGCCAGTCCTCAAACACCGGACTCGTACAATGAGCAGTTCTTC
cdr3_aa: CASPQTPDSYNEQFF

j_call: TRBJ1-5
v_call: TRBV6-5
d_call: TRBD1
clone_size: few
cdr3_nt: TGTGCCAGCAGTACGACAGGGCTCAATCAGCCCCAGCATTTT
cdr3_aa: CASSTTGLNQPQHF

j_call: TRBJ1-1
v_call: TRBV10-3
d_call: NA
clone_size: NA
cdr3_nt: TGTGCCATCAGTGAGGGCAGCGGAACTGAAGCTTTCTTT
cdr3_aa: CAISEGSGTEAFF

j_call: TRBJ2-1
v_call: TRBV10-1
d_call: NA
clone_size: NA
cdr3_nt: TGCGCCAGCAGTGAGTCGACTCCAGGGGTGGATGAGCAGTTCTTC
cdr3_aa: CASSESTPGVDEQFF

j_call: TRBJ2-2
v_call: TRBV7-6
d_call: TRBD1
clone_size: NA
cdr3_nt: TGTGCCAGCAGCCTTGCCCCCGGGACAGGGAAGACCGGGGAGCTGTTTTTT
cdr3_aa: CASSLAPGTGKTGELFF

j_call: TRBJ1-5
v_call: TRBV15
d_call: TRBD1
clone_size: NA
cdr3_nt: TGTGCCACCAGGGCCGGGGACAGGGCTCAGCCCCAGCATTTT
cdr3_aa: CATRAGDRAQPQHF

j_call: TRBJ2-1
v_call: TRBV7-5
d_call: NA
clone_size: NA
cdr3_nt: TGTGCCAGAAGCTTAGGACAGTACTACAATGAGCAGTTCTTC
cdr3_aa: CARSLGQYYNEQFF

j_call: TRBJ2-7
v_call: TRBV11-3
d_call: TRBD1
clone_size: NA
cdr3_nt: TGTGCCAGCAGCTTGGGACAGTCCTACGAGCAGTACTTC
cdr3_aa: CASSLGQSYEQYF

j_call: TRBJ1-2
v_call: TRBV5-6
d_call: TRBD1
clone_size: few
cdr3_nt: TGTGCCAGCAGCTTGGTAGGACAGGGGGAGAACTATGGCTACACCTTC
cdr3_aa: CASSLVGQGENYGYTF

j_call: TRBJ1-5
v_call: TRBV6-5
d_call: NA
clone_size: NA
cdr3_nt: TGTGCCAGCAGCCAGGGGTCCGGGCAGCCCCAGCATTTT
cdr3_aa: CASSQGSGQPQHF

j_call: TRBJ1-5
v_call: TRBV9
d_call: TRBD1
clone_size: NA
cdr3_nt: TGTGCCAGCAGCCAACAGGGGGCGAGTCAGCCCCAGCATTTT
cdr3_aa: CASSQQGASQPQHF

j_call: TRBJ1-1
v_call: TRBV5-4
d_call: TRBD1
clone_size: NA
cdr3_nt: TGTGCCAGCAGCTTGAACAGGGGTAACACTGAAGCTTTCTTT
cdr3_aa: CASSLNRGNTEAFF

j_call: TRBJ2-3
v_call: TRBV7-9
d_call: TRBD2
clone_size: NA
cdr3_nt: TGTGCCAGCAGCTTTTCTGCCGGGACTAGCGCTACAAGCACAGATACGCAGTATTTT
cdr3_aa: CASSFSAGTSATSTDTQYF

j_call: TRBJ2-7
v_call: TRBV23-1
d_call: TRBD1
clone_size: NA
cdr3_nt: TGCGCCAGCGGGTGGAAGGGGGCCGGGCAGTACTTC
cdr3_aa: CASGWKGAGQYF

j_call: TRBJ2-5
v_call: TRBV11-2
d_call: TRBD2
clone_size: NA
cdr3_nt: TGTGCCAGCAGGGATCCGGGGGGGGCAGAGACCCAGTACTTC
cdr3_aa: CASRDPGGAETQYF

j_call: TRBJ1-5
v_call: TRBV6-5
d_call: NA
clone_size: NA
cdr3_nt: TGTGCCAGCGGGAGGGCGGGGGGCGACGGGCAGCCCCAGCATTTT
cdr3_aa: CASGRAGGDGQPQHF

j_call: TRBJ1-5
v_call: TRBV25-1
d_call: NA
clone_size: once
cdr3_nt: TGTGCCAGCAGTGAGGGAGACAGGCCTCGTAGCAATCAGCCCCAGCATTTT
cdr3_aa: CASSEGDRPRSNQPQHF

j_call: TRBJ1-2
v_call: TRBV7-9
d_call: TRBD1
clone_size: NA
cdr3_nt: TGTGCCAGCAGCTACAGGGGCCTCAATGGCTACACCTTC
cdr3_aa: CASSYRGLNGYTF

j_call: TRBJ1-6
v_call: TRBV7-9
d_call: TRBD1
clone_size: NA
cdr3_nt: TGTGCCAGCGAACAGGGTGGGACAGGGGGAAGATCACCCCTCCACTTT
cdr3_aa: CASEQGGTGGRSPLHF

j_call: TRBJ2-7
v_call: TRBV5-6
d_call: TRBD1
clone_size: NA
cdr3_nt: TGTGCCAGCAGCTTGGTTACAGGGGGCTCCTACGAGCAGTACTTC
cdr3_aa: CASSLVTGGSYEQYF

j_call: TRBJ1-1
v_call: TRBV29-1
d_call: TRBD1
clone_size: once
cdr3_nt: TGCAGCGGACACAGGGGCCCGAACACTGAAGCTTTCTTT
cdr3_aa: CSGHRGPNTEAFF

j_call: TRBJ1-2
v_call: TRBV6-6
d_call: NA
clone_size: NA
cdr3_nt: TGTGCCAGCAGTCCCGGGGGAGGCTATGGCTACACCTTC
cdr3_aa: CASSPGGGYGYTF

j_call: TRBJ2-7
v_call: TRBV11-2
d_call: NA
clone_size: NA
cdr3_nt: TGTGCCAGCAGCTTAGATGGCAGGGGCTACGAGCAGTACTTC
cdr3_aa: CASSLDGRGYEQYF

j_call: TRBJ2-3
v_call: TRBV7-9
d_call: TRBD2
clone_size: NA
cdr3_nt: TGTGCCAGCAGGGCGCGGGGGGGCGAAGATACGCAGTATTTT
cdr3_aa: CASRARGGEDTQYF

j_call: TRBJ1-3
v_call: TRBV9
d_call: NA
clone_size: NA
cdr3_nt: TGTGCCAGCAGCGTAGGGACGGGATACTCTGGAAACACCATATATTTT
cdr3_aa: CASSVGTGYSGNTIYF

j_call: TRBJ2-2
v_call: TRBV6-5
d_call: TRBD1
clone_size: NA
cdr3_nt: TGTGCCAGCAGCCGACAGGGGGTGGGCACCGGGGAGCTGTTTTTT
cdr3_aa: CASSRQGVGTGELFF

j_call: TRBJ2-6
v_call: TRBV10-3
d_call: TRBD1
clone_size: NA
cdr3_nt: TGTGCCACCGGGACAGAGAGGCCTGGGGCCAACGTCCTGACTTTC
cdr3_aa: CATGTERPGANVLTF

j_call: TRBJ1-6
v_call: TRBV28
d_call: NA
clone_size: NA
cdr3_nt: TGTGCCAGCAGTTTATCCATGGTTCTCGGTAATTCACCCCTCCACTTT
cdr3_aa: CASSLSMVLGNSPLHF

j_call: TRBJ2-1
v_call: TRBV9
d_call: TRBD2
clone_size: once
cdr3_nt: TGTGCCAGCAGCGTAGGCGGGGGGACCAGCTCCTACAATGAGCAGTTCTTC
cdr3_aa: CASSVGGGTSSYNEQFF

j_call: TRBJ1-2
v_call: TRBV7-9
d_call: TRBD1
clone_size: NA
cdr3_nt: TGTGCCAGCAGCTTAGGCATATTGAGGGACAGGTCCTACACCTTC
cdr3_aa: CASSLGILRDRSYTF

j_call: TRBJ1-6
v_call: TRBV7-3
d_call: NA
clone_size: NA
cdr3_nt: TGTGCCAGCAGCTTATATTCTCGACTAAATAATTCACCCCTCCACTTT
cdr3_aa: CASSLYSRLNNSPLHF

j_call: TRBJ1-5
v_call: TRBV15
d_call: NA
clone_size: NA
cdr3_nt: TGTGCCACCAGCAGAGATTTCCCGGGGAATCAGCCCCAGCATTTT
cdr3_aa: CATSRDFPGNQPQHF

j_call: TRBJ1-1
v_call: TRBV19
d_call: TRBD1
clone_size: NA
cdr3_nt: TGTGCCGTCGGGACAGGGTACACTGAAGCTTTCTTT
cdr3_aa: CAVGTGYTEAFF